This is a list of T cell receptor beta chains from one sample in a study of blood T cell repertoires in COVID-19. TCRdb keeps only in-frame clones here, not all; method: immunoSEQ multiplex PCR. The sample contains more than 200,000 clones, over 75% of which appear only once. The sequenced sample consisted of peripheral blood. These TCRs come from a human donor in a cohort sampled during active COVID-19. CDR3s include the opening cysteine and the closing phenylalanine or tryptophan. D genes are given only for firm matches. The size entry is marked missing in some rows and otherwise reads once, few, many or a size class.

D: TRBD2
J: TRBJ2-1
size: -
V: TRBV5-8
DNA: TGTGCCAGCAGCCGTCGACTAGCGGGAGGTTTCAATGAGCAGTTCTTC
CDR3: CASSRRLAGGFNEQFF

D: -
J: TRBJ2-1
size: -
V: TRBV7-2
DNA: TGTGCCAGCAGCTTACTGCGCGGGATGTCCTACAATGAGCAGTTCTTC
CDR3: CASSLLRGMSYNEQFF

D: TRBD2
J: TRBJ2-1
size: -
V: TRBV18
DNA: TGTGCCAGCTCAGGGGTGCAAGCCGGGACTAGCGGCAATGAGCAGTTCTTC
CDR3: CASSGVQAGTSGNEQFF

D: TRBD1
J: TRBJ1-2
size: -
V: TRBV7-9
DNA: TGTGCCAGCAGCACGAGGACAGGGACCGTTAACTATGGCTACACCTTC
CDR3: CASSTRTGTVNYGYTF

D: -
J: TRBJ2-1
size: -
V: TRBV30
DNA: TGTGCCTGGACCCTCGGGAACAATGAGCAGTTCTTC
CDR3: CAWTLGNNEQFF

D: -
J: TRBJ1-2
size: few
V: TRBV6-5
DNA: TGTGCCAGCAGTCCTTCGGGACAACCTAACTATGGCTACACCTTC
CDR3: CASSPSGQPNYGYTF

D: -
J: TRBJ2-7
size: -
V: TRBV6-2/TRBV6-3
DNA: TGTGCCAGCAGTTACGGGGCAGGGGCCGGATTAAGACCCTACGAGCAGTACTTC
CDR3: CASSYGAGAGLRPYEQYF

D: TRBD1
J: TRBJ2-7
size: -
V: TRBV6-2/TRBV6-3
DNA: TGTGCCAGCAGCCGCTGGGACAGGGGATCCTACGAGCAGTACTTC
CDR3: CASSRWDRGSYEQYF

D: TRBD1
J: TRBJ2-7
size: -
V: TRBV2
DNA: TGTGCCAGCAGATCGACAGGGGGTGTTGGCGAGCAGTACTTC
CDR3: CASRSTGGVGEQYF

D: -
J: TRBJ2-7
size: -
V: TRBV11-3
DNA: TGTGCCAGCAGCCCCGGGGGCTACGAGCAGTACTTC
CDR3: CASSPGGYEQYF

D: TRBD2
J: TRBJ2-3
size: -
V: TRBV30
DNA: TGTGCCTGGAGGTTAGCGGGGGGCAACACAGATACGCAGTATTTT
CDR3: CAWRLAGGNTDTQYF